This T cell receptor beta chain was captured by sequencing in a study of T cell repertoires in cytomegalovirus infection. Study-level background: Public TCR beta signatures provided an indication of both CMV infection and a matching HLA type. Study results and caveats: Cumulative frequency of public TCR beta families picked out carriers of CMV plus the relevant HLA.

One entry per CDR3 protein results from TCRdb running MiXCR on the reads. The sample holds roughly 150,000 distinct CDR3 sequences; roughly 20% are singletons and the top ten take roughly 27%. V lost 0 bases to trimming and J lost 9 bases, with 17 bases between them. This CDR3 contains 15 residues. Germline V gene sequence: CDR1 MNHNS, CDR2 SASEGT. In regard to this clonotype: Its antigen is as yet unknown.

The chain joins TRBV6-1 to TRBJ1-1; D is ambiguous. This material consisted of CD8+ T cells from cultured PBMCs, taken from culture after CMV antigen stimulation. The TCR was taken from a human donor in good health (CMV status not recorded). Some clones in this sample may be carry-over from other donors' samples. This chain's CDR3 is CASSEAKVPRLKAFF. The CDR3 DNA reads TGTGCCAGCAGTGAAGCGAAAGTCCCAAGGCTCAAAGCTTTCTTT.